This TCR beta chain comes out of a study of beta chain features in type 1 diabetes. Study-wide points: All four CD4+ subsets from Type 1 diabetes patients carried moderately but significantly shorter TCRB CDR3s.

As every portion of the isolated RNA was reverse transcribed, the sequencing read expressed TCRB transcripts. Libraries were prepared by immunoSEQ multiplex PCR; TCRdb keeps only in-frame clonotypes and omits some of them. The data hold fewer than 400,000 clones, with 7% to 10% observed a single time. V shed 3 bases, J shed 3 bases, and the junction held 14 bases outside the gene matches. The germline V gene encodes CDR1 SGHRS and CDR2 YFSETQ. The CDR3 extends over 18 amino acids. This clone was picked up one time. What it binds is not known. This receptor was obtained from a man aged 30-40 years with type 1 diabetes. Material for sequencing was central memory CD4+ T cells from blood. The chain links TRBV5-1 to TRBJ2-3; 9 nucleotides align to TRBD2. The CDR3 bases are TGCGCCAGCAGCTCCCGGCCGGTTAGCGGGGGTGGGACAGATACGCAGTATTTT. It yields the protein CASSSRPVSGGGTDTQYF.